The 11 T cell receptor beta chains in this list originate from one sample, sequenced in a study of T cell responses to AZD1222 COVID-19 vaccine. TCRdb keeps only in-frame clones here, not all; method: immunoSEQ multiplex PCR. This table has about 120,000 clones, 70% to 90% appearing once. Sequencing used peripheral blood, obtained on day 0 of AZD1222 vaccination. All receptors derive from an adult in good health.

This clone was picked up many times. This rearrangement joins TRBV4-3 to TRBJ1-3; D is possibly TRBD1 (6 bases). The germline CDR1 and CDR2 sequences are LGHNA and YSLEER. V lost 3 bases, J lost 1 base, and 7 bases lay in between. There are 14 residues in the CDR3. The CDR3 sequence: CASSQGASGNTIYF. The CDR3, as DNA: TGCGCCAGCAGCCAGGGGGCTTCTGGAAACACCATATATTTT.

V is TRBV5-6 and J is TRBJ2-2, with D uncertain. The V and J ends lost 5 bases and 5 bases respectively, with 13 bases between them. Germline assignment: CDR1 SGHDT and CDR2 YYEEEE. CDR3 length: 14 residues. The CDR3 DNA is TGTGCCAGCAGTGGTCTCGTTTTAACCGGGGAGCTGTTTTTT. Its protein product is CASSGLVLTGELFF.

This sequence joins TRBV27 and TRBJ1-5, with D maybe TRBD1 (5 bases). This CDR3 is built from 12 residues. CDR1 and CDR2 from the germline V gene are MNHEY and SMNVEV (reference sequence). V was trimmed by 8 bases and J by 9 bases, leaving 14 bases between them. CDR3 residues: CASGTARWPQHF. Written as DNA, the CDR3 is TGTGCCAGCGGGACGGCCCGGTGGCCCCAGCATTTT.

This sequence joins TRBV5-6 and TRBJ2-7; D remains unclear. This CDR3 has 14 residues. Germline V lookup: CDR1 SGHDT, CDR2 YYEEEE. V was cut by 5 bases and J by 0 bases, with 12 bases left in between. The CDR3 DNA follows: TGTGCCAGCAGAAGGACGGTTAGCTCCTACGAGCAGTACTTC. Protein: CASRRTVSSYEQYF.

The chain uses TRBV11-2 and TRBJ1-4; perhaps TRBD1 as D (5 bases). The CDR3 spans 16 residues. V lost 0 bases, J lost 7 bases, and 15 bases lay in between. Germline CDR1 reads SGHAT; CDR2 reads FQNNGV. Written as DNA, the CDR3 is TGTGCCAGCAGCTTAGACGTGGGGGGTCGGGGTGAAAAACTGTTTTTT. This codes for CASSLDVGGRGEKLFF.

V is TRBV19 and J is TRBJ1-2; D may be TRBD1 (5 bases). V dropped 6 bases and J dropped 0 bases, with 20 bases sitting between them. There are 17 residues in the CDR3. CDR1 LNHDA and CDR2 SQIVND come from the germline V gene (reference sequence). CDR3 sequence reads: CASRFRPGTVANYGYTF. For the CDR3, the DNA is TGTGCCAGTAGATTTAGGCCCGGGACGGTAGCTAACTATGGCTACACCTTC. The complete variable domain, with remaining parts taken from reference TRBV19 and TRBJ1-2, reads DGGITQSPKYLFRKEGQNVTLSCEQNLNHDAMYWYRQDPGQGLRLIYYSQIVNDFQKGDIAEGYSVSREKKESFPLTVTSAQKNPTAFYLCASRFRPGTVANYGYTFGSGTRLTVV.

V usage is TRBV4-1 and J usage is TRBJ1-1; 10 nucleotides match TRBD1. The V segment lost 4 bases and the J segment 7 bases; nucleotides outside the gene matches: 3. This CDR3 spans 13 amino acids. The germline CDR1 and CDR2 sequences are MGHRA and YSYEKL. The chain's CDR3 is CASSRGQGVEAFF. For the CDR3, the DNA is TGCGCCAGCAGCCGAGGACAGGGGGTTGAAGCTTTCTTT.

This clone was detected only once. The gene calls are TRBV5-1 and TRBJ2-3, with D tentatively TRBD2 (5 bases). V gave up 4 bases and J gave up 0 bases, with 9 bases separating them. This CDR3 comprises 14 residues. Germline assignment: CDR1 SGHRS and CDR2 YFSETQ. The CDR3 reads CASSPGLSTDTQYF. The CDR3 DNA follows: TGCGCCAGCAGCCCCGGACTGAGCACAGATACGCAGTATTTT.

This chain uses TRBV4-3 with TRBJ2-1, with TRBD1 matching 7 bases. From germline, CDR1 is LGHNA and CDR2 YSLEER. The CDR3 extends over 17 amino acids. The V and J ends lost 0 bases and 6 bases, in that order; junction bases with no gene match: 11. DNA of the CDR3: TGCGCCAGCAGCCAAGATAGGACCAGGGGGTCGGGCAATGAGCAGTTCTTC. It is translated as CASSQDRTRGSGNEQFF.

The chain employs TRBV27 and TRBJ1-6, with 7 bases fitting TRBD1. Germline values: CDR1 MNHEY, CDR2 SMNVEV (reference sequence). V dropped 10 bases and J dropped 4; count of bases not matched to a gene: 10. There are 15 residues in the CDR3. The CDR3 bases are TGTGCCACCCATACAGGGGACCGTTATAATTCACCCCTCCACTTT. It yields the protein CATHTGDRYNSPLHF.

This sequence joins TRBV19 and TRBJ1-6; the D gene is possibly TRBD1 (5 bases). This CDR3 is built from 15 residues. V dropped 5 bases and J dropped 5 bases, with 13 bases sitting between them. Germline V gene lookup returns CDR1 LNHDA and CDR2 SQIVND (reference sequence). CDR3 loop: CASSPLEQDNSPLHF. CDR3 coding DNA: TGTGCCAGTAGTCCGCTTGAACAGGATAATTCACCCCTCCACTTT.